Presented here are 26 T cell receptor beta chains from one specimen sequenced in a study of follicular helper T cells after annual influenza vaccination. Sample time point: 2015-2016 season, pre-vaccination. Some clones are missing from TCRdb's copy, which holds only in-frame ones; the method was immunoSEQ multiplex PCR. The sample has 4,500 to 5,500 clones; approximately 83% are singletons. Sequenced here: CXCR5+ CD38- circulating T follicular helper cells from blood, sampled on the day of influenza vaccination. The sample's subset: circulating Tfh, non-naive CD4+CXCR5+PD-1+ (ICOS+CD38+ or ICOS-CD38-). All receptors come from an adult who received the influenza vaccine.

The chain couples TRBV19 to TRBJ1-6, with TRBD1 matching over 7 bases. The CDR3 runs 15 residues. The V and J ends lost 6 bases and 5 bases, in that order; junction bases with no gene match: 7. Germline CDR1 LNHDA, CDR2 SQIVND (reference sequence). In nucleotides, the CDR3 is TGTGCCAGTAGACTCGGACAGGTTGATAATTCACCCCTCCACTTT. Protein: CASRLGQVDNSPLHF. Using reference TRBV19 and TRBJ1-6 for the parts outside the CDR3, the full variable domain is DGGITQSPKYLFRKEGQNVTLSCEQNLNHDAMYWYRQDPGQGLRLIYYSQIVNDFQKGDIAEGYSVSREKKESFPLTVTSAQKNPTAFYLCASRLGQVDNSPLHFGNGTRLTVT.

V gene TRBV4-2 combines with J gene TRBJ2-1; unclear D gene. The CDR3 has 13 residues. V lost 1 base and J 9 bases, leaving 10 bases between the germline ends. Per the germline V gene, CDR1 is LGHNA and CDR2 is YNFKEQ. The CDR3 nucleotides are TGTGCCAGCAGCCAAGGCCCTCAGAGTGAGCAGTTCTTC. Protein: CASSQGPQSEQFF.

V is TRBV7-8 and J is TRBJ1-3; possibly TRBD1 for D (5 bases). V dropped 5 bases and J dropped 7 bases, with 15 bases sitting between them. CDR1 and CDR2 (germline): SGHVS, FQNEAQ. The CDR3 loop spans 14 amino acids. CDR3 nucleotide sequence: TGTGCCAGCAGCCCTCGGGGGGTTGGTAACACCATATATTTT. Its translation: CASSPRGVGNTIYF.

This clone was counted only a few times. The chain has TRBV5-1 and TRBJ2-7, with 7 bases identical to TRBD2. V was clipped by 4 bases and J by 3 bases; unmatched bases: 1. The CDR3 is made up of 12 amino acids. CDR1 is SGHRS, CDR2 YFSETQ, per germline. The CDR3 sequence: CASSPGGYEQYF. The CDR3, as DNA: TGCGCCAGCAGCCCGGGGGGCTACGAGCAGTACTTC.

The V gene is TRBV6-5, the J gene TRBJ1-1, with D perhaps matching TRBD1 (5 bases). Germline V gene lookup returns CDR1 MNHEY and CDR2 SVGAGI. This CDR3 comprises 15 residues. V was cut by 5 bases and J by 2 bases, with 15 bases left in between. The CDR3 DNA sequence: TGTGCCAGCAGTACACCGGGCAGGGTTAACACTGAAGCTTTCTTT. As protein: CASSTPGRVNTEAFF.

The CDR3 loop is CASSIMGWEQFF. In DNA, the CDR3 is TGTGCCAGTAGTATAATGGGGTGGGAGCAGTTCTTC. The V and J genes are TRBV19 and TRBJ2-1, with D uncertain. Germline V lookup: CDR1 LNHDA, CDR2 SQIVND (reference sequence). V lost 2 bases and J lost 10, with 9 bases in between. The CDR3 is made up of 12 amino acids.

This sequence joins TRBV7-6 and TRBJ2-1; D not resolved. This CDR3 comprises 13 residues. V was shortened by 2 bases and J by 8 bases, with 10 bases between the two germline ends. Per the germline V gene, CDR1 is SGHVS and CDR2 is FNYEAQ. CDR3 region: CASSLNYPDEQFF. DNA for the CDR3: TGTGCCAGCAGCTTAAACTACCCCGATGAGCAGTTCTTC.

J is TRBJ1-2 and V is TRBV7-2; D unresolved. The germline gives CDR1 SGHTA, CDR2 FQGNSA. The V end was cut by 1 base, the J end by 5 bases, with 17 bases between. The CDR3 has 16 amino acids. The CDR3 here is CASSLVGGVADYGYTF. The CDR3 region has the DNA TGTGCCAGCAGCTTAGTGGGTGGTGTTGCGGATTATGGCTACACCTTC.

The chain employs TRBV10-3 and TRBJ2-1; 10 bases agree with TRBD2. From germline, CDR1 is ENHRY and CDR2 SYGVKD. This CDR3 comprises 14 residues. The ends lost 5 bases at V and 6 bases at J; junction bases unmatched: 4. The CDR3 is CAISKAGGFNEQFF. The DNA for the CDR3 is TGTGCCATCAGTAAAGCGGGGGGGTTCAATGAGCAGTTCTTC.

The chain carries TRBV4-3 and TRBJ2-5; D is possibly TRBD2 (7 bases). The V end lost 0 bases, the J end lost 5 bases, and 19 bases lay between the germline ends. Germline CDR1 LGHNA, CDR2 YSLEER. The CDR3 is made up of 17 amino acids. DNA of the CDR3: TGCGCCAGCAGCCAAGAGGGGTTGCGGGGGCTTTGGGAGACCCAGTACTTC. Protein: CASSQEGLRGLWETQYF.

The chain uses TRBV6-5 and TRBJ1-2; 9 nucleotides match TRBD1. J gave up 4 bases and V 1 base, and 7 bases lay outside the gene matches. The CDR3 is 16 residues long. CDR1 and CDR2 (germline): MNHEY, SVGAGI. Here the CDR3 reads CASSYLNRGQGYGYTF. CDR3 bases: TGTGCCAGCAGTTACTTGAACAGGGGGCAGGGCTATGGCTACACCTTC.

This clone was counted only a few times. The CDR3 loop is CASSPQGKGPYEQYF. The CDR3 bases are TGTGCCAGCTCACCCCAGGGGAAGGGGCCCTACGAGCAGTACTTC. This chain links TRBV18 with TRBJ2-7, with TRBD1 as a possible D gene (6 bases). CDR3 length equals 15 residues. V shed 3 bases and J shed 2 bases, with 14 bases lying between them. Germline V gene data show CDR1 as KGHSH and CDR2 as LQKENI.

The chain is built from TRBV4-1 and TRBJ1-2; 9 bases map to TRBD1. This CDR3 is built from 16 residues. Germline V CDR1 and CDR2: MGHRA, YSYEKL. Trimming at V came to 0 bases and at J to 5 bases, leaving 7 bases not matched to a gene. The CDR3 protein is CASSQDTGGAGYGYTF. The CDR3 DNA reads as TGCGCCAGCAGCCAAGATACAGGGGGCGCGGGGTATGGCTACACCTTC.

This CDR3 reads CASSSNPAGGRSHEQFF. CDR3 DNA: TGTGCCAGCAGTTCCAACCCAGCGGGGGGCAGGTCCCATGAGCAGTTCTTC. The chain employs TRBV4-2 and TRBJ2-1; 9 nucleotides agree with TRBD2. V dropped 6 bases and J dropped 8; count of bases not matched to a gene: 17. This CDR3 is built from 17 residues. CDR1 is LGHNA, CDR2 YNFKEQ, per germline.

V usage is TRBV4-2 and J usage is TRBJ2-3; TRBD1 agrees at 7 bases. CDR1 is LGHNA and CDR2 is YNFKEQ in the germline V gene. CDR3 length equals 15 residues. The junction had 4 bases not matched to a gene; V was cut back by 4 bases and J by 0 bases. CDR3 residues: CASSRQGASTDTQYF. The CDR3 DNA sequence: TGTGCCAGCAGCCGACAGGGCGCTAGCACAGATACGCAGTATTTT.

This clone turned up a few times. The chain is built from TRBV6-6 and TRBJ2-7, with D possibly TRBD2 on 6 matching bases. The CDR3 consists of 15 residues. V was trimmed by 2 bases and J by 2 bases, leaving 13 bases between them. Germline V gene data show CDR1 as MNHNY and CDR2 as SVGAGI (reference sequence). CDR3 coding DNA: TGTGCCAGCAGTTACAAAGGGACTGGGGCCTACGAGCAGTACTTC. This gives the protein CASSYKGTGAYEQYF.

The chain links TRBV7-8 to TRBJ2-2, with unresolved D. Germline CDR1 reads SGHVS; CDR2 reads FQNEAQ. V lost 3 bases and J lost 1, with 9 bases in between. The CDR3 is 15 amino acids. For the CDR3, the DNA is TGTGCCAGCAGCTTCGCCGGCGGGAACACCGGGGAGCTGTTTTTT. Translated, it gives CASSFAGGNTGELFF.

The rearrangement joins TRBV6-6 to TRBJ2-3; 8 bases are a match to TRBD2. The germline CDR1 and CDR2 sequences are MNHNY and SVGAGI (reference sequence). The CDR3 runs 14 residues. V shed 5 bases, J shed 6 bases, and the junction held 7 bases outside the gene matches. Written as DNA, the CDR3 is TGTGCCAGCAGTCCCGGGACTAGGAAGGATACGCAGTATTTT. Its protein is CASSPGTRKDTQYF.

The chain links TRBV5-4 to TRBJ2-7, with TRBD2 matching over 13 bases. The CDR3 covers 15 residues. V lost 1 base, J lost 5 bases, and 3 bases stayed unmatched. Germline values: CDR1 SGHNT, CDR2 YYREEE (reference sequence). CDR3 DNA: TGTGCCAGCAGCTTGCAACTAGCGGGGGGGGACGAGCAGTACTTC. Its translation: CASSLQLAGGDEQYF.

This clone was picked up a small number of times. This chain connects TRBV6-6 to TRBJ1-5, with D possibly TRBD1 on 6 matching bases. V lost 7 bases and J 6 bases, leaving 13 bases between the germline ends. Germline-derived CDR1 and CDR2 are MNHNY and SVGAGI (reference sequence). The CDR3 has 13 residues. This chain's CDR3 is CASTRGRGQPQHF. The DNA of the CDR3 is TGTGCCAGCACCAGGGGTCGGGGTCAGCCCCAGCATTTT.

The chain couples TRBV5-4 to TRBJ1-1, with no clear D. Trimming shortened V by 0 bases and J by 1 base, and 10 bases separated the two germline ends. The length of the CDR3 is 15 residues. From germline, CDR1 is SGHNT and CDR2 YYREEE (reference sequence). In DNA form, the CDR3 reads TGTGCCAGCAGCTTGGCCTCCGCGGCGAACACTGAAGCTTTCTTT. This sequence encodes CASSLASAANTEAFF.

The gene calls are TRBV9 and TRBJ2-7; D perhaps matches TRBD1 (7 bases). V lost 4 bases and J 2 bases, leaving 13 bases between the germline ends. The CDR3 has 14 amino acids. Germline-derived CDR1 and CDR2 are SGDLS and YYNGEE. This CDR3 reads CASSPSGGTYEQYF. DNA for the CDR3: TGTGCCAGCAGCCCCTCAGGGGGGACCTACGAGCAGTACTTC.

The chain is built from TRBV19 and TRBJ1-4; D is perhaps TRBD1 (6 bases). Between the trimmed V and J ends, which lost 4 bases and 1 base, there was a span of 10 bases. Germline V gene sequence: CDR1 LNHDA, CDR2 SQIVND (reference sequence). The length of the CDR3 is 15 residues. This CDR3 is CASSTGAVTNEKLFF. In DNA form, the CDR3 reads TGTGCCAGTAGTACGGGGGCGGTAACTAATGAAAAACTGTTTTTT.

The CDR3 DNA is TGCGCCAGCAGCTTTAACGCAGGGGGCATAAGCACTGAAGCTTTCTTT. Amino acid sequence: CASSFNAGGISTEAFF. The genes are TRBV5-1 and TRBJ1-1; 8 nucleotides agree with TRBD1. The CDR3 consists of 16 residues. CDR1 and CDR2 from the germline V gene are SGHRS and YFSETQ. Trimming cost V 2 bases and J 4 bases; bases outside gene matches: 10.

The V and J genes are TRBV7-9 and TRBJ2-5; the match to TRBD1 covers 7 bases. Trimming took 11 bases from V and 4 from J; bases not matched to a gene: 13. This CDR3 region has 14 residues. CDR1 is SEHNR and CDR2 is FQNEAQ in the germline V gene (reference sequence). CDR3 nucleotide sequence: TGTGCCTACAATGAAAGGGGGCTGAGAGAGACCCAGTACTTC. Residues: CAYNERGLRETQYF.

This clone was detected only a few times. The rearrangement uses TRBV7-8 and TRBJ1-6; no definite D call. The V gene lost 5 bases and the J gene lost 5 bases, with 13 bases spanning the gap. CDR3 length equals 15 residues. CDR1 and CDR2 from the germline V gene are SGHVS and FQNEAQ. Written as DNA, the CDR3 is TGTGCCAGCAGCCCCCGCTCTAGAGATAATTCACCCCTCCACTTT. Its protein product is CASSPRSRDNSPLHF.